This TCR beta chain was observed in a study of blood T cell repertoires in COVID-19 (dated by TCRdb to the early 2020s). With regard to the full study: Collaborator samples came from the United States, Italy and Spain and covered acute and convalescent phases of COVID-19. The prospective study material was composed of cDNA or gDNA derived from T cells, B-cell-depleted T cells, or PBMCs. Deeply sampled blood TCRbeta repertoires from subjects exposed to, actively infected with, or recovered from COVID-19 were included in the dataset. The repertoires were released in a freely available public database intended as a resource for research on the immune response to SARS-CoV-2. Samples came from the ongoing ImmuneRACE study (first 160 participants) plus 1,254 subjects from 6 global collaborators. A de-identified subject ID, COVID-19 status, age in years and sex were almost always included in the sample metadata. HLA class I and class II types, where available, came from metadata supplied by the sample provider rather than from assay-based typing. Study-wide conclusions, independent of this receptor: How much clinical and demographic metadata was included differed by source and by participant, and the metadata was provided uncurated.

The immunoSEQ Assay, a bias-controlled multiplex PCR, was used to amplify TCRbeta CDR3 regions from genomic DNA. Regarding the original processing steps: The number of nucleated cells in each sample was estimated by amplification of reference gene primers within the assay. To quantify the absolute abundance of each unique TCRbeta CDR3 rearrangement, sequence reads were collapsed and filtered. For each sample, productive Simpson clonality was calculated by taking the square root of Simpson's diversity index across productive rearrangements. The clones in this table, taken by TCRdb from immuneACCESS, are in-frame only. Not every clone is retained; where verified, under half of the shortfall comes from an unresolved V gene, and the cause of the rest is unknown. V and J calls and clone size are copied from that table; D and trimming were computed from the DNA. Within this sample are roughly 230,000 clones, with roughly 85% of them counted one time only. 3% to 4% of the sample is held by the ten biggest clonotypes.

Each collaborating institution followed its own protocols to collect whole blood in K2EDTA tubes. Collaborator samples were shipped for TCRbeta analysis as frozen whole blood, isolated PBMCs, or DNA extracted from either sample type. There are 13 amino acids in the CDR3, from cysteine to phenylalanine inclusive. The read is trimmed to its CDR3 DNA, 39 bases read in frame from base 1. The germline V gene encodes CDR1 MNHNS and CDR2 SASEGT. V trim: 6 bases; J trim: 4 bases; unmatched bases: 4. Details on this clone: Which antigen it targets is not known. Qualities for individual bases were not recorded, and no much larger clone is one base off.

Here the chain combines TRBV6-1 and TRBJ1-1, and 8 junction bases match TRBD1. The sequencing input was peripheral blood. The receptor comes from a woman aged 80 or over with acute or convalescent COVID-19. Read as DNA, the sequence is TGTGCCAGCAGGTCAACAGGGGGCACTGAAGCTTTCTTT. This translates into CASRSTGGTEAFF.